The 7 T cell receptor beta chains given below trace back to one sample, sequenced in a study of blood T cells in healthy people across ages. A second about 7 to 12 cycle PCR used barcoded and J-beta primers. From the 5' RACE reads, TCRdb called clonotypes with MiXCR, one entry per CDR3 protein. The sample comprises roughly 1,500,000 distinct CDR3 sequences, 30% to 35% of which are singletons, and over 9% rests with the top ten. Sequenced: blood. Receptors originate from a woman aged 25-40 years in good health.

This chain uses TRBV13 with TRBJ2-1; 10 nucleotides match TRBD2. The ends lost 3 bases at V and 5 bases at J; junction bases unmatched: 1. The germline V gene has CDR1 PRHDT and CDR2 FYEKMQ (reference sequence). The CDR3 length is 14 residues. The CDR3 spells CASSFTSGNNEQFF. As DNA, the CDR3 is TGTGCCAGCAGCTTCACTAGCGGGAACAATGAGCAGTTCTTC.

The chain has TRBV20-1 and TRBJ1-4; TRBD1 matches 8 bases. After removal of 1 base from V and 6 bases from J, the junction contained 10 bases not matched to a gene. The germline V gene encodes CDR1 DFQATT and CDR2 SNEGSKA (reference sequence). The CDR3 length is 16 residues. The CDR3 spells CSARGSQGAVYEKLFF. CDR3 DNA: TGCAGTGCTAGAGGGTCGCAGGGGGCGGTTTATGAAAAACTGTTTTTT.

This clonotype was detected a few times. The rearrangement links TRBV9 to TRBJ2-3; 7 bases fit TRBD2. With V trimmed by 2 bases and J by 6 bases, 12 bases remained unmatched. CDR3 length equals 16 residues. Looked up from germline, CDR1 is SGDLS and CDR2 is YYNGEE. CDR3 bases: TGTGCCAGCAGCGTCGACTCGGGGGGTCTTCAGGATACGCAGTATTTT. As protein: CASSVDSGGLQDTQYF.

Details on this clonotype: At one of its ends the junction is not consistent with the germline gene, which may arise from a read error. The chain couples TRBV10-3 to TRBJ2-7; unclear D gene. Germline lookup yields CDR1 ENHRY and CDR2 SYGVKD. This CDR3 region has 15 residues. The CDR3 DNA reads TGTGTCATCAGTGACCCCGGCAGCCGCTCCTACGAGCAGTACTTC. Its translation is CVISDPGSRSYEQYF.

This chain links TRBV18 with TRBJ1-4; D remains unclear. Trimming removed 3 bases from V and 8 bases from J, with 16 bases in between. Germline V gene sequence: CDR1 KGHSH, CDR2 LQKENI. The CDR3 has 15 amino acids. CDR3 in amino acids: CASSPSGSRGEKLFF. The CDR3 DNA reads as TGTGCCAGCTCACCCTCAGGCAGCAGAGGGGAAAAACTGTTTTTT. Filled out from reference TRBV18 and TRBJ1-4, the complete variable domain reads NAGVMQNPRHLVRRRGQEARLRCSPMKGHSHVYWYRQLPEEGLKFMVYLQKENIIDESGMPKERFSAEFPKEGPSILRIQQVVRGDSAAYFCASSPSGSRGEKLFFGSGTQLSVL.

The chain carries TRBV6-1 and TRBJ2-7; 8 bases match TRBD1. The CDR3 consists of 14 residues. Looked up from germline, CDR1 is MNHNS and CDR2 is SASEGT. Trimming cost V 3 bases and J 3 bases; bases outside gene matches: 4. This chain's CDR3 is CASSEKQGVYEQYF. The CDR3 nucleotides read TGTGCCAGCAGTGAGAAACAGGGGGTCTACGAGCAGTACTTC.

The rearrangement uses TRBV5-1 and TRBJ2-3; D not resolved. Germline values: CDR1 SGHRS, CDR2 YFSETQ. CDR3 size: 15 residues. With 4 bases removed from V and 5 bases from J, the gap between germline ends came to 17 bases. DNA of the CDR3: TGCGCCAGCAGCACAACGGACCCCAAGGGAGATACGCAGTATTTT. It translates to CASSTTDPKGDTQYF.